The entry that follows covers one TCR beta chain sequence. Its specificity is unknown. The data originate from a study of CXCR3-negative and CXCR3-positive naive CD8 T cells. Points from the study as a whole: Upon cryopreservation, CXCR3 expression partially decreased, and most assays used fresh PBMCs. Diversity proved comparably high across both naive subsets and much lower in memory CD8+ cells.

The CDR3 is made up of 13 amino acids. Germline values: CDR1 SQVTM, CDR2 ANQGSEA. The authors prepared UMI-labeled TRB cDNA libraries by 5' RACE. TCRdb derives one entry per CDR3 protein from the 5' RACE reads, leaving out DNA. The sample table sets out approximately 74,000 distinct CDR3 sequences. The sequencing input was naive CXCR3- CD8+ T cells from blood. Described subset: CD45RO-CCR7+CD27+CD95- naive CD8+ T cells lacking CXCR3 (TNR3-). The origin of this receptor is a human donor in good health. Some clones in this sample may be carry-over from other donors' samples. V is TRBV29-1 and J is TRBJ2-3; the D gene TCRdb calls, TRBD2, cannot be checked with no DNA. The CDR3: CSHYSGGTDTQYF.